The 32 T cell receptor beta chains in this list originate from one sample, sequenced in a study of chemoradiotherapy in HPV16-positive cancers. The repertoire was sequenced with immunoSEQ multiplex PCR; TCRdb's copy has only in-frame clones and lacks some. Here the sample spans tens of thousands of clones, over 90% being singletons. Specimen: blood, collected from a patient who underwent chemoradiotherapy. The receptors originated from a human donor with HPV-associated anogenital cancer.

In nucleotides, the CDR3 is TGTGCCAGCAGCGCCGGGGGCAGCAATCAGCCCCAGCATTTT. Its translation is CASSAGGSNQPQHF. This chain links TRBV9 with TRBJ1-5, with D maybe TRBD1 (6 bases). Trimming took off 3 bases at V and 1 base at J, with 8 bases between the two ends. CDR1 and CDR2 from the germline V gene are SGDLS and YYNGEE. This CDR3 spans 14 amino acids.

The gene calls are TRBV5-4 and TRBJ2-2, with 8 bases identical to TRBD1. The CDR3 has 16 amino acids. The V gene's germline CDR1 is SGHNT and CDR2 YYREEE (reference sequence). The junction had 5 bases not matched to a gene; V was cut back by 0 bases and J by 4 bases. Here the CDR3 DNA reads TGTGCCAGCAGCTTGGCAGGGGGCGGTCGCACCGGGGAGCTGTTTTTT. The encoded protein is CASSLAGGGRTGELFF.

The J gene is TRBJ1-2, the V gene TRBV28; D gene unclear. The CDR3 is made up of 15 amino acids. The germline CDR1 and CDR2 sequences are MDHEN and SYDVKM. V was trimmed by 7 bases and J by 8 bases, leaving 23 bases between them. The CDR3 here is CASNPTLGRASGYTF. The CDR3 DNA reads TGTGCCAGCAACCCAACCCTCGGACGTGCAAGCGGCTACACCTTC.

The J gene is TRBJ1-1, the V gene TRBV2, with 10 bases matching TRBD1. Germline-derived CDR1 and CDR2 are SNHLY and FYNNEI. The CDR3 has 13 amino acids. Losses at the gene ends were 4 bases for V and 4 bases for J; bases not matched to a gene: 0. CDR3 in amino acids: CASSGQGATEAFF. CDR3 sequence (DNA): TGTGCCAGCAGTGGACAGGGGGCCACTGAAGCTTTCTTT. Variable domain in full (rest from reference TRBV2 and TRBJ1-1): EPEVTQTPSHQVTQMGQEVILRCVPISNHLYFYWYRQILGQKVEFLVSFYNNEISEKSEIFDDQFSVERPDGSNFTLKIRSTKLEDSAMYFCASSGQGATEAFFGQGTRLTVV.

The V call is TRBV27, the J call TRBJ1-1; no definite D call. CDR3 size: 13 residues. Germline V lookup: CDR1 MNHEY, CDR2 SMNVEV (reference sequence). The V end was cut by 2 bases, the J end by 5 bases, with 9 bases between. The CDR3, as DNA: TGTGCCAGCAGTTTAATGGGTACTACTGAAGCTTTCTTT. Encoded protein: CASSLMGTTEAFF.

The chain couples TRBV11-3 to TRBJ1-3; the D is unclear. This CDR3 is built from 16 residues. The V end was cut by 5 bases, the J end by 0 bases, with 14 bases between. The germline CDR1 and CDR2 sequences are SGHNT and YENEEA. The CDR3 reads CASSTLITSSGNTIYF. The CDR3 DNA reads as TGTGCCAGCAGCACACTTATTACGAGCTCTGGAAACACCATATATTTT.

The CDR3 reads CASSPSRLAGYNEQFF. The CDR3 nucleotides are TGTGCCAGCTCACCCTCCCGACTAGCGGGGTACAATGAGCAGTTCTTC. The genes are TRBV18 and TRBJ2-1; TRBD2 agrees at 11 bases. Unmatched junction bases numbered 5, after V lost 3 bases and J lost 4 bases. Germline V CDR1 and CDR2: KGHSH, LQKENI. The CDR3 spans 16 residues.

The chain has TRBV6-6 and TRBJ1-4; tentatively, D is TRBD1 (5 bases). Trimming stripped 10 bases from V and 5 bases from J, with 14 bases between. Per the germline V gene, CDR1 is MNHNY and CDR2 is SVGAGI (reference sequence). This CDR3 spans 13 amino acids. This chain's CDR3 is CAIRETGNEKLFF. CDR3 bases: TGTGCCATCAGGGAAACCGGAAATGAAAAACTGTTTTTT.

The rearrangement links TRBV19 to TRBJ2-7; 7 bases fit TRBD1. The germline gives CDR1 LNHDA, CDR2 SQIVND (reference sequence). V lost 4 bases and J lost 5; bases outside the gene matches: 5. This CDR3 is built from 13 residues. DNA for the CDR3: TGTGCCAGTAGTAGTGGGACAGCCCACGAGCAGTACTTC. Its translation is CASSSGTAHEQYF.

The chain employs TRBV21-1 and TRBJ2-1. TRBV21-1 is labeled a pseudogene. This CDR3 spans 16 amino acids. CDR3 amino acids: CASSNGAKSSYNEQFF. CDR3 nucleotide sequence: TGTGCCAGCAGCAACGGGGCGAAGTCATCCTACAATGAGCAGTTCTTC.

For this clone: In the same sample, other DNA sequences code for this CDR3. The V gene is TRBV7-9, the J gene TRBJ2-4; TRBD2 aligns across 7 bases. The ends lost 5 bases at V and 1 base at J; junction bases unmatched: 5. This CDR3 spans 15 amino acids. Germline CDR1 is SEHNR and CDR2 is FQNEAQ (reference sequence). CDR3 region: CASSPDGGAKNIQYF. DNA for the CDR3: TGTGCCAGCAGCCCCGACGGGGGGGCCAAAAACATTCAGTACTTC.

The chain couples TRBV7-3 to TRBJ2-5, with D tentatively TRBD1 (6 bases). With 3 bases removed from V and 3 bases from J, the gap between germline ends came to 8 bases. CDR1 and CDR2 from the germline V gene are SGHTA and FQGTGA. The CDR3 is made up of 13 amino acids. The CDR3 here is CASSFGQKETQYF. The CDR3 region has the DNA TGTGCCAGCAGCTTTGGACAGAAAGAGACCCAGTACTTC.

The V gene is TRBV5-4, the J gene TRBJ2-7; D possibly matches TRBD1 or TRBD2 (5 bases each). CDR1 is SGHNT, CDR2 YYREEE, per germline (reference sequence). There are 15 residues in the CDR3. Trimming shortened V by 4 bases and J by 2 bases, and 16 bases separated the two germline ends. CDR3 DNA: TGTGCCAGCAGCCCCACCGGGACGGCTCCCTACGAGCAGTACTTC. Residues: CASSPTGTAPYEQYF.

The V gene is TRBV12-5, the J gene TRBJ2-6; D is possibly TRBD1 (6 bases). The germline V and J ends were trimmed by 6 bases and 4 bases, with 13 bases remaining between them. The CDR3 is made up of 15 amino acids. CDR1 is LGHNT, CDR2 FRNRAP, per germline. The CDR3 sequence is CASGPPQGGANVLTF. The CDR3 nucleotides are TGTGCTAGTGGGCCCCCACAGGGAGGGGCCAACGTCCTGACTTTC.

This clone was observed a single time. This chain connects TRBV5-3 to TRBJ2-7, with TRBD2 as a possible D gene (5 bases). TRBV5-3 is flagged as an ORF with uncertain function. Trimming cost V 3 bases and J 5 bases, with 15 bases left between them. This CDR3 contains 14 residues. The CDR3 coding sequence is TGTGCCAGAAGCTCCGTCACGAATAGCGACGAGCAGTACTTC. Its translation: CARSSVTNSDEQYF.

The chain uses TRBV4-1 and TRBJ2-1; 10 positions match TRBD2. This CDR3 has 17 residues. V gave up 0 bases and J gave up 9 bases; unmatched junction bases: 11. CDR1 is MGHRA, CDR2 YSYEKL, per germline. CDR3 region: CASSQESLAGATSEQFF. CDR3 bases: TGCGCCAGCAGCCAAGAGTCCCTAGCGGGGGCCACCAGTGAGCAGTTCTTC.

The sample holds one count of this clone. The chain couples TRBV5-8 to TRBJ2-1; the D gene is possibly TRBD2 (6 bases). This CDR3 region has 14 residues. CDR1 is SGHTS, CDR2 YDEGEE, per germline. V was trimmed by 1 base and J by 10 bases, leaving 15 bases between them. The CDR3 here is CASSLKHELAEQFF. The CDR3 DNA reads TGTGCCAGCAGCTTGAAGCACGAACTAGCCGAGCAGTTCTTC.

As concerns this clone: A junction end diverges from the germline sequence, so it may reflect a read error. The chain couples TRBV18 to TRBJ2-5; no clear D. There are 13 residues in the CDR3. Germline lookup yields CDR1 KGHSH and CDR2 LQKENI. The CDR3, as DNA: TGTGCCAGCTCCCCACTCCAGTCTGAGACCCAGTACTTC. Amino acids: CASSPLQSETQYF.

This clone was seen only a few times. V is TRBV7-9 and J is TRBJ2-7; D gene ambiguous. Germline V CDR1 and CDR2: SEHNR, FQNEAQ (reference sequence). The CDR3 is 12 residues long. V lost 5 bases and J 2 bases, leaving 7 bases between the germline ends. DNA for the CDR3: TGTGCCAGCAGCCTACAGACCTACGAGCAGTACTTC. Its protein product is CASSLQTYEQYF.

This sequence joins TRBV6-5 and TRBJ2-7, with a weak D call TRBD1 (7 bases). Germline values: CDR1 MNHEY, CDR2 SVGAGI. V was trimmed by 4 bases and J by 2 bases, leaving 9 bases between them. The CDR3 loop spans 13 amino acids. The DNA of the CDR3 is TGTGCCAGCAGTTCAGGGGGGACCTACGAGCAGTACTTC. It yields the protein CASSSGGTYEQYF.

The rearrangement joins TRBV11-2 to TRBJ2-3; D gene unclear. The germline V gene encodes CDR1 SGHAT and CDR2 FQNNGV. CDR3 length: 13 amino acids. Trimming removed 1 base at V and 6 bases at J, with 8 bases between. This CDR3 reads CASSLATPDTQYF. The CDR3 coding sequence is TGTGCCAGCAGCTTAGCCACCCCGGATACGCAGTATTTT.

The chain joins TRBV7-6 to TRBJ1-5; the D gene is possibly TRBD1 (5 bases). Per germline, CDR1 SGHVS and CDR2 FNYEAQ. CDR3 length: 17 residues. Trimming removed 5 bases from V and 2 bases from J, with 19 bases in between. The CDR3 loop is CASSPVFRDHRNQPQHF. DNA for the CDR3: TGTGCCAGCAGCCCGGTGTTTAGGGACCACCGCAATCAGCCCCAGCATTTT.

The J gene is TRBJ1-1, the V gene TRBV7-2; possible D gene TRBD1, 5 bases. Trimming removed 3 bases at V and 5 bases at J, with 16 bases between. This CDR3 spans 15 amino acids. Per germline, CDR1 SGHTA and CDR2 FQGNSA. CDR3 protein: CASSLGQGVGTEAFF. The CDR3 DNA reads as TGTGCCAGCAGCTTGGGTCAGGGAGTCGGGACTGAAGCTTTCTTT.

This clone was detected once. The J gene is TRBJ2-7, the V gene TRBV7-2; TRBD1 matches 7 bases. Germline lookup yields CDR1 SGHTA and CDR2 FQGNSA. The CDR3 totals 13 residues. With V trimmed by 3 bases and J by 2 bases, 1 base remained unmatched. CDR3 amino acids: CASSFGTAYEQYF. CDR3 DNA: TGTGCCAGCAGCTTCGGGACAGCCTACGAGCAGTACTTC.

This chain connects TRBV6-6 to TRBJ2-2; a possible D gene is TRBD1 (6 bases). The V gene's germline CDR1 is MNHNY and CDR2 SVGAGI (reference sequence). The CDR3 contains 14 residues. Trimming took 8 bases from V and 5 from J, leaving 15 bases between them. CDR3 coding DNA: TGTGCCAGCCTGGGACAACCCATAACCGGGGAGCTGTTTTTT. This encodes CASLGQPITGELFF.

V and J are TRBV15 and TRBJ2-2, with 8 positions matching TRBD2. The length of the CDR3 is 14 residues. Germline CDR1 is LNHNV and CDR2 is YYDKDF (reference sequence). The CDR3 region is CATARGASTGELFF. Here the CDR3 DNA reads TGTGCAACGGCGCGGGGGGCAAGCACCGGGGAGCTGTTTTTT.

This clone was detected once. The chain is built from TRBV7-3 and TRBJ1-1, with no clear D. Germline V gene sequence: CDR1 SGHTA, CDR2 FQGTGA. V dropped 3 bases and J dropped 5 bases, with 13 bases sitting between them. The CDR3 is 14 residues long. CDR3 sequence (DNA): TGTGCCAGCAGCTTCAGAGGGAATCCGACTGAAGCTTTCTTT. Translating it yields CASSFRGNPTEAFF.

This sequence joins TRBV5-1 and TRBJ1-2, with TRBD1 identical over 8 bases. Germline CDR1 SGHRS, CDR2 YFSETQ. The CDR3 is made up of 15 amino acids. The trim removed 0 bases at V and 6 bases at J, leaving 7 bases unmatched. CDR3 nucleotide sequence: TGCGCCAGCAGCTTGGGTGTGATGGGACAGGATGGCTACACCTTC. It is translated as CASSLGVMGQDGYTF.

The CDR3 DNA sequence: TGTGCCAGCTCGGGGGTTGTTGCTGGAAACACCATATATTTT. The encoded protein is CASSGVVAGNTIYF. The chain uses TRBV6-6 and TRBJ1-3, with a possible D match to TRBD1 (5 bases). Germline V lookup: CDR1 MNHNY, CDR2 SVGAGI (reference sequence). The CDR3 is made up of 14 amino acids. Trimming cost V 8 bases and J 2 bases, with 13 bases left between them.

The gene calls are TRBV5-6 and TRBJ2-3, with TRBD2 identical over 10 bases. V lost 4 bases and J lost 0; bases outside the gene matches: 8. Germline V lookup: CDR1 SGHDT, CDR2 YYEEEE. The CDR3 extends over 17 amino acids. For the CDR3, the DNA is TGTGCCAGCAGCCCCGGGACTAGCGCCCCAAGCACAGATACGCAGTATTTT. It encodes CASSPGTSAPSTDTQYF.

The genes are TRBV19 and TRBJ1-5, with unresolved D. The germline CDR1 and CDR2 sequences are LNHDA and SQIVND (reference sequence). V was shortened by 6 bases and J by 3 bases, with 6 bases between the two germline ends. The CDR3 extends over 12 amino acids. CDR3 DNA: TGTGCCAGTAGAGACTCCAATCAGCCCCAGCATTTT. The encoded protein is CASRDSNQPQHF.

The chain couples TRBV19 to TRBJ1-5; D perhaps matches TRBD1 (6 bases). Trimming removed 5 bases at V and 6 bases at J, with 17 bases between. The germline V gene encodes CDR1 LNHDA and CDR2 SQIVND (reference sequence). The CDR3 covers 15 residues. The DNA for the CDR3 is TGTGCCAGTAGTTCGGGAGGGGGGGGAGGTCAGCCCCAGCATTTT. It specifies CASSSGGGGGQPQHF.